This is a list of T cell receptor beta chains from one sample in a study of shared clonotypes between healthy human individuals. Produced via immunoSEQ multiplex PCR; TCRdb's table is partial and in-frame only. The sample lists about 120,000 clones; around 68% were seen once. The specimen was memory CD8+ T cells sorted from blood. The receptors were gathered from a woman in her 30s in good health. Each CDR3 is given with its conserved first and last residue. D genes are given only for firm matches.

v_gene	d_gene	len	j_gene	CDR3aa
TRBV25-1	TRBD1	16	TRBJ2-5	CASSGRGQGSRETQYF
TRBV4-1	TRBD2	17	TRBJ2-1	CASSSQALAGANNEQFF
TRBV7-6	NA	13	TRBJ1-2	CASSSRTDYGYTF
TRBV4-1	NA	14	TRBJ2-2	CASSHYWNTGELFF
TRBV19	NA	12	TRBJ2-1	CASSRGWAEQFF
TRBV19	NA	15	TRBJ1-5	CASSTTGLSNQPQHF
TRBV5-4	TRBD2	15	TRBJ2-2	CASSPLAGNTGELFF
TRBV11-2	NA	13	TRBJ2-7	CASSSMTGGEQYF
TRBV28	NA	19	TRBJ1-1	CASRPGRKFPPLGNTEAFF
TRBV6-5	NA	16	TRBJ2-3	CASSYRREALTDTQYF